This T cell receptor beta chain was identified in a study of T cell responses to AZD1222 COVID-19 vaccine. Clones were sequenced by immunoSEQ multiplex PCR, and TCRdb holds only the in-frame ones, with some missing. There are roughly 120,000 clones in the sample; 70% to 90% occur only once, and 6% to 8% lies in the top ten. Note on this clone: Its matching antigen is unknown.

CDR3 length: 13 residues. The V end lost 4 bases, the J end lost 8 bases, and 17 bases lay between the germline ends. Germline V gene data show CDR1 as SQVTM and CDR2 as ANQGSEA. General study findings and limits: It should be noted that donors were predominantly white British and more often female, and clonal diversity was possibly underestimated.

The sequencing used peripheral blood, collected on day 0 of AZD1222 vaccination. The TCR comes from an adult in good health. The chain uses TRBV29-1 and TRBJ1-2; D is ambiguous. CDR3 nucleotides: TGCAGCGTTGCCCGACTACTGACTGAGGGCTACACCTTC. It encodes CSVARLLTEGYTF.